These T cell receptor beta chains were read from a single sample in a study of identical twins. In TCRdb, the 5' RACE reads were re-called with MiXCR into one record per CDR3 protein. The sample shows about 520,000 distinct CDR3 sequences, 20% to 25% of them seen only once. These data also formed part of another study, on T cells expressing NK-cell markers.

The sequenced material came from CD4+ T cells sorted from blood. Receptors originate from a woman aged 18 to 35 in good health. The CDR3 runs from the conserved cysteine through the conserved F or W. A D gene is named only where the DNA matches it firmly. The size field is filled for only some rows; it gives once, few, many or a size class.

J gene,clone size,D gene,V gene,CDR3 protein,CDR3 DNA
TRBJ2-1,few,NA,TRBV20-1,CSAVIEGSYNEQFF,TGCAGTGCTGTGATAGAGGGTTCCTACAATGAGCAGTTCTTC
TRBJ1-3,many,NA,TRBV7-2,CASTRGGSGNTIYF,TGTGCCAGCACCCGCGGAGGGTCTGGAAACACCATATATTTT
TRBJ2-3,few,NA,TRBV18,CASSPDRTNTQYF,TGTGCCAGCTCACCAGATCGAACCAATACGCAGTATTTT
TRBJ2-2,NA,NA,TRBV15,CATSRSGASNTGELFF,TGTGCCACCAGCAGGAGTGGGGCCTCGAACACCGGGGAGCTGTTTTTT
TRBJ1-6,few,NA,TRBV12-3/TRBV12-4,CASGHRALDSPLHF,TGTGCCAGCGGCCATCGAGCCCTAGATTCACCCCTCCACTTT
TRBJ2-5,NA,TRBD1,TRBV28,CASNKQGTETQYF,TGTGCCAGCAACAAACAGGGGACAGAGACCCAGTACTTC
TRBJ2-5,few,NA,TRBV20-1,CSASGATGETQYF,TGCAGTGCTAGCGGGGCAACGGGGGAGACCCAGTACTTC
TRBJ2-5,few,TRBD2,TRBV25-1,CASSVGLAGGGETQYF,TGTGCCAGCAGTGTAGGACTAGCGGGAGGGGGAGAGACCCAGTACTTC
TRBJ2-3,NA,NA,TRBV3-1,CASSQTIAPGTDTQYF,TGTGCCAGCAGCCAGACTATAGCCCCCGGCACAGATACGCAGTATTTT
TRBJ2-7,many,NA,TRBV5-6,CASSFGRGPYEQYF,TGTGCCAGCAGCTTCGGGCGGGGGCCCTACGAGCAGTACTTC
TRBJ1-1,many,TRBD1,TRBV12-3/TRBV12-4,CASSPARDRDAFF,TGTGCCAGCAGCCCTGCCCGGGACAGGGACGCTTTCTTT
TRBJ2-3,NA,NA,TRBV2,CASRPGTYSDTQYF,TGTGCCAGCAGGCCCGGGACTTACTCAGATACGCAGTATTTT
TRBJ2-6,NA,NA,TRBV6-2/TRBV6-3,CASNLDSSGANVLTF,TGTGCCAGCAATTTAGACTCCTCTGGGGCCAACGTCCTGACTTTC
TRBJ2-5,few,NA,TRBV5-1,CASSLGRLDEEETQYF,TGCGCCAGCAGCTTGGGCCGACTAGATGAAGAAGAGACCCAGTACTTC
TRBJ1-1,NA,NA,TRBV18,CASSRDTPANTEAFF,TGTGCCAGCTCACGAGACACCCCCGCGAACACTGAAGCTTTCTTT
TRBJ1-5,many,NA,TRBV12-3/TRBV12-4,CASSSSSTFEPQHF,TGTGCCAGCAGCTCTTCCTCCACGTTTGAGCCCCAGCATTTT
TRBJ1-4,few,NA,TRBV6-1,CASKVVLLGEKLFF,TGTGCCAGCAAAGTCGTCTTGCTGGGAGAAAAACTGTTTTTT
TRBJ2-1,NA,TRBD2,TRBV20-1,CSATTPLRLAGPSSYNEQFF,TGCAGTGCTACAACCCCCCTTCGACTAGCGGGACCCAGCTCCTACAATGAGCAGTTCTTC
TRBJ2-7,NA,NA,TRBV25-1,CASRFSGPGLYEQYF,TGTGCCAGCAGGTTCTCTGGCCCGGGGCTGTACGAGCAGTACTTC
TRBJ2-4,few,NA,TRBV6-1,CATQQGGMVGNIQYF,TGTGCCACCCAACAGGGAGGGATGGTGGGAAACATTCAGTACTTC
TRBJ2-3,few,NA,TRBV9,CASSVSVNTDTQYF,TGTGCCAGCAGCGTATCGGTCAACACAGATACGCAGTATTTT
TRBJ2-1,few,TRBD2,TRBV5-1,CASSPGLAGIIYNEQFF,TGCGCCAGCAGCCCGGGACTAGCGGGGATAATATACAATGAGCAGTTCTTC